This T cell receptor beta chain was sequenced during a study of T cells in women clearing cervical HPV infection. The CDR3 is 14 amino acids. Trimming shortened V by 3 bases and J by 2 bases, and 8 bases separated the two germline ends. CDR1 SGHRS and CDR2 YFSETQ come from the germline V gene. Measured with immunoSEQ multiplex PCR; TCRdb has only the in-frame clones, and not every one. The sample features about 22,000 clones, with 4% to 6% in its top ten. Worth noting for this clone: The read ends 3 residues early relative to the CDR3; the germline J gene fills the gap.

Prevalent HPV16 infections were excluded; only incident single HPV16 infections included. HPV was found by MY09/MY11 PCR and dot-blot genotyping. The TCR originated in a woman aged 18 to 75 with a cervical HPV16 infection that either progressed to CIN3+ or cleared (not recorded which). Material: blood buffy coat. This chain joins TRBV5-1 and TRBJ2-2; D is unresolved. The CDR3 loop is CASSSQINTGELFF. The CDR3 DNA, read in part, is TGCGCCAGCAGCTCCCAGATAAACACCGGGGAG.